This T cell receptor beta chain was found in a study of neurological immune-mediated disorders. Each CDR3 protein gets one entry after TCRdb re-called the 5' RACE reads with MiXCR. The table includes some 31,000 distinct CDR3 sequences, 4.6% detected once. Findings and limits, study-wide: There were no CDR3 amino acid sequences shared by expanded clones across subjects, a result suggesting private repertoires in all groups.

CDR1 and CDR2 from the germline V gene are ENHRY and SYGVKD. The CDR3 consists of 14 residues. V dropped 7 bases and J dropped 2 bases, with 14 bases sitting between them. This clonotype was found many times. What it binds is unknown. Sequencing was done on a sample of PBMCs. The rearrangement joins TRBV10-3 to TRBJ2-5; D ambiguous. The receptor was derived from a young man in good health. CDR3 DNA: TGTGCCATCAAGTCCGCGTTAGGGCAAGAGACCCAGTACTTC. It codes for CAIKSALGQETQYF.